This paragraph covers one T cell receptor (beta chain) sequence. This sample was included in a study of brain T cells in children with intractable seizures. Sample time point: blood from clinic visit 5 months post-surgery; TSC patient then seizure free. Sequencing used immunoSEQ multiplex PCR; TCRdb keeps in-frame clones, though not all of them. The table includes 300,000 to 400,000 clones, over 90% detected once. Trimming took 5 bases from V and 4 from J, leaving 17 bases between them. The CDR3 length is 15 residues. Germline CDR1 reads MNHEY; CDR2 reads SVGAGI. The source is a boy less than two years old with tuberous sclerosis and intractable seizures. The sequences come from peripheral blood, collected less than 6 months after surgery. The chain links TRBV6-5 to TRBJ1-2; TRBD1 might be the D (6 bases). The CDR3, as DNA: TGTGCCAGCAGTACCACACCAGGACAGTTCTATGGCTACACCTTC. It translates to CASSTTPGQFYGYTF.